This is a list of T cell receptor beta chains from one sample in a study of Graves' ophthalmopathy and Graves' hyperthyroidism. Each CDR3 protein is one row after TCRdb ran MiXCR on the multiplex PCR reads. The sample gives around 1.1 million distinct CDR3 sequences, about 36% of which show up once; roughly 10% is in the top ten. What was sequenced was peripheral blood or thyroid tissue (not recorded which). The receptors were sampled from an adult man with Graves' hyperthyroidism. Each CDR3 is given with its conserved first and last residue. Each record gives: V gene, CDR3 protein.

TRBV5-1	CASRPGLAGAGDPKGETQYF
TRBV5-8	CASSQDRGPLLAYEQYF
TRBV19	CASSTGPGQGRETQYF
TRBV6-5	CASSTTGIENNSPLHF
TRBV24-1	CATRIGGTSVNYGYTF
TRBV7-9	CASSLNRDPTGELFF
TRBV6-4	CASSDSSGELFF
TRBV24-1	CATSDATGRDRDYEQYF
TRBV7-9	CASSLVGQGVYGYTF
TRBV19	CATPSGRPYGYTF
TRBV29-1	CSVSPGTGSYEQYF
TRBV7-8	CASTADRAGANVLTF
TRBV7-9	CAASSSGIRNTEAFF
TRBV10-3	CASSQRTGWNYGYTF
TRBV5-1	CASSSDPDGYTF
TRBV11-2	CASSFRPSGANTGELFF
TRBV5-1	CASREGQGAFDEQYF
TRBV7-9	CASSQVTGRNTGQYF
TRBV9	CASSPGGGAVEAFF
TRBV28	CASSVRQGVRYEQYF
TRBV28	CASSSGQADYGYTF
TRBV20-1	CSARDPSGSLIPYEQYF
TRBV10-3	CAAGWWNSPLHF
TRBV7-9	CASSPSPSPSGDTYEQYF
TRBV19	CASSGRTANQPQHF
TRBV7-9	CASSLGQGHGEKLFF
TRBV9	CASSVDPTPSSYEQYF
TRBV29-1	CSASVGTEAFF
TRBV10-1	CASKPGQGSGELFF
TRBV12-3/TRBV12-4	CASSFGTGNSKHF
TRBV10-3	CAISDEDSLEGSNQPQHF
TRBV29-1	CSTPRPPYEQYF
TRBV7-9	CASSTIAGHTDTQYF
TRBV13	CASSLSTGGLSYEQYF
TRBV20-1	CSAKGKWTGGGYEQYF
TRBV10-3	CASSYGTLQETQYF
TRBV29-1	CSVEDRLQRGVPVGTQYF
TRBV9	CASSAGTGIGVEQYF
TRBV10-3	CAISESVSRVPTF
TRBV7-2	CASALADYGYTF
TRBV11-2	CASSLGAGEYEQYF
TRBV19	CASSIGQGLGPQHF
TRBV6-6	CASSYSMTLQNYGYTF
TRBV12-3/TRBV12-4	CASSYLGTGGQPQHF
TRBV27	CASSLSGVETQYF
TRBV7-2	CASSLTFGAQNYEQYF
TRBV29-1	CSAPDRVGYGYTF
TRBV9	CASSVDANYGYTF
TRBV10-3	CAIRPGGSGNTIYF
TRBV19	CASSIGDRALYQPQHF
TRBV7-9	CASSSQLGPNYGYTF
TRBV15	CATSRAGSSYEQYF
TRBV19	CASKRGRDQPQHF
TRBV14	CASSHVRYEQYF
TRBV3-1	CASSQAGRNTGELFF
TRBV10-3	CASSYSQGGPLRPPLHF
TRBV5-8	CASRKPGQGPYEQYF